Reported below is one T cell receptor beta chain. Its antigen is not identified. Each gene name is a mouse one. Read data end 1 residue before the CDR3 end; the end is taken from the germline J gene. Survey-depth TCRbeta CDR3 sequencing reported V/J genes and productive frequencies. Profiled with immunoSEQ multiplex PCR; TCRdb holds only in-frame clones, not every one. This table has roughly 7,200 clones, over 35% appearing once. This specimen comes from a study of tissue T cells after allogeneic stem cell transplantation. General observations from the study: Only a limited share of tissue TCRs appeared in blood or spleen.

Time point specified: mouse harvest day 7 after allogeneic transplant. Each mouse received 10^7 T-cell-depleted marrow cells plus 10^6 splenic CD5+ T cells by tail vein. The V and J ends lost 3 bases and 1 base respectively, with 10 bases between them. Germline V gives CDR1 NNHNN, CDR2 SYGAGS (reference sequence). The CDR3 length is 15 residues. V usage is TRBV13-2 and J usage is TRBJ1-4; D perhaps matches TRBD1 (6 bases). This TCR came from a female BALB/c mouse given C57BL/6 T cells with graft-versus-host disease after an allogeneic hematopoietic cell transplant. Material: gut tissue. CDR3 DNA (partial): TGTGCCAGCGGTGCGGGACACCATTCCAACGAAAGATTATTT. It is translated as CASGAGHHSNERLF. The whole CDR3 region reads CASGAGHHSNERLFF.